The next 8 T cell receptor beta chains were all read from a single sample in a study of T cell responses to AZD1222 COVID-19 vaccine. The table came from immunoSEQ multiplex PCR; TCRdb's copy has only in-frame clones and leaves some out. The sample records around 72,000 clones, roughly four fifths being singletons. The sample consisted of peripheral blood, taken on day 0 of AZD1222 vaccination. These TCRs come from an adult in good health.

The chain employs TRBV7-9 and TRBJ2-7, with D perhaps TRBD1 (5 bases). Between the trimmed V and J ends, which lost 1 base and 5 bases, there was a span of 6 bases. Germline assignment: CDR1 SEHNR and CDR2 FQNEAQ (reference sequence). CDR3 length: 12 residues. The CDR3 DNA reads TGTGCCAGCAGCTTAGGCAGGGACGAGCAGTACTTC. Its translation is CASSLGRDEQYF.

The chain uses TRBV5-6 and TRBJ2-7, with 9 bases lining up with TRBD1. Germline CDR1 and CDR2: SGHDT and YYEEEE. CDR3 length: 14 amino acids. V lost 2 bases, J lost 6 bases, and 6 bases stayed unmatched. DNA for the CDR3: TGTGCCAGCAGCTTCAACAGGGGGCTTGGCGAGCAGTACTTC. Translated, it gives CASSFNRGLGEQYF.

This clone was found once. This sequence joins TRBV7-2 and TRBJ2-3, with D perhaps TRBD1 (7 bases). CDR3 length: 17 residues. The germline V and J ends were trimmed by 1 base and 5 bases, with 19 bases remaining between them. Germline V CDR1 and CDR2: SGHTA, FQGNSA. DNA for the CDR3: TGTGCCAGCAGCTTAGATGCAGGGGGGTACGTCGGAGATACGCAGTATTTT. The encoded protein is CASSLDAGGYVGDTQYF.

The genes are TRBV7-9 and TRBJ2-7; TRBD1 agrees at 11 bases. V lost 4 bases to trimming and J lost 0 bases; unmatched junction nucleotides: 5. The CDR3 runs to 16 residues. CDR1 and CDR2 from the germline V gene are SEHNR and FQNEAQ (reference sequence). CDR3 loop: CASSSQGTGGSYEQYF. In DNA form, the CDR3 reads TGTGCCAGCAGCTCACAGGGGACAGGGGGCTCCTACGAGCAGTACTTC.

The chain combines TRBV5-1 with TRBJ2-7; D not resolved. CDR1 SGHRS and CDR2 YFSETQ come from the germline V gene. V lost 0 bases and J 0 bases, leaving 13 bases between the germline ends. The CDR3 runs 16 residues. The CDR3 DNA sequence: TGCGCCAGCAGCTTGGCAAAGGAAAGAGGCTCCTACGAGCAGTACTTC. Its translation: CASSLAKERGSYEQYF.

The chain uses TRBV29-1 and TRBJ1-5, with TRBD1 matching over 7 bases. With 4 bases clipped from V and 5 bases from J, the junction kept 5 bases outside the gene matches. The CDR3 spans 13 residues. Germline V gene lookup returns CDR1 SQVTM and CDR2 ANQGSEA. CDR3 sequence reads: CSVARDRDQPQHF. For the CDR3, the DNA is TGCAGCGTTGCTCGTGACAGGGATCAGCCCCAGCATTTT.

The chain couples TRBV28 to TRBJ2-5; D is possibly TRBD1 or TRBD2 (5 bases each). The CDR3 is made up of 15 amino acids. Germline CDR1 MDHEN, CDR2 SYDVKM. The V and J ends lost 5 bases and 1 base respectively, with 14 bases between them. In DNA, the CDR3 is TGTGCCAGCAGTCCACCGGGACGTCCCCAAGAGACCCAGTACTTC. This sequence encodes CASSPPGRPQETQYF.

The V gene is TRBV27, the J gene TRBJ2-7, with 13 bases matching TRBD2. Trimming took 5 bases from V and 4 from J; bases not matched to a gene: 11. The CDR3 loop spans 17 amino acids. Germline V gives CDR1 MNHEY, CDR2 SMNVEV (reference sequence). The CDR3 here is CASSRGLAGTLGYEQYF. The CDR3, as DNA: TGTGCCAGCAGTCGGGGACTAGCGGGGACATTGGGATACGAGCAGTACTTC.